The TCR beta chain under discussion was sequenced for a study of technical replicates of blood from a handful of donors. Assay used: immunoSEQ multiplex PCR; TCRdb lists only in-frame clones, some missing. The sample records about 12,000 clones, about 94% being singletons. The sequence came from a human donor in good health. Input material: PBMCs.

The CDR3 nucleotides read TGTGCCAGCAGCTTAGGAGGCAGGGACACCGGGGAGCTGTTTTTT. It specifies CASSLGGRDTGELFF. The rearrangement joins TRBV7-2 to TRBJ2-2, with D maybe TRBD1 (5 bases). V lost 1 base and J lost 3, with 9 bases in between. The CDR3 spans 15 residues. From germline, CDR1 is SGHTA and CDR2 FQGNSA.